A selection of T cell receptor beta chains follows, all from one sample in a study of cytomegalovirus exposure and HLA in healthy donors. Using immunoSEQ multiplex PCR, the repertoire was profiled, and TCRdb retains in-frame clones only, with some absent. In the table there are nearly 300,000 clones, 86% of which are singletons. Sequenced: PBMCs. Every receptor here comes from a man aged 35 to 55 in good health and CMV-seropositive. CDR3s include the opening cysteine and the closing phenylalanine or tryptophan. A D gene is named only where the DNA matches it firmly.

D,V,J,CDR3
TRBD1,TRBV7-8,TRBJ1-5,CASSLNRGAQPQHF
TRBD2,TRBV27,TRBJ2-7,CASSSLAGGPYEQYF
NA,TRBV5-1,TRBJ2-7,CASSGRAYEQYF
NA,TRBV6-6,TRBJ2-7,CASSYGQYSYEQYF
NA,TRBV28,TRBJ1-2,CASSSSGTPDGYTF
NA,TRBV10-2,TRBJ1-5,CASSALQDNQPQHF
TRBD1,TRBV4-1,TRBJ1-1,CASSQPRQGATEAFF
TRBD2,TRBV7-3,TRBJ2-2,CASSPSGLAGSGELFF
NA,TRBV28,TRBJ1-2,CASSLPHRGYTF
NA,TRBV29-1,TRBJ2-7,CSVEDPGESYEQYF
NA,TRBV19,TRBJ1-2,CASGIQVNYGYTF
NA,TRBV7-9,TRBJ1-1,CASSSRVPEAFF
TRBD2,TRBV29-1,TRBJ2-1,CSAQRTSGAGSYNEQFF
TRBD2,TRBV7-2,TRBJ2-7,CASSRGLAVGYEQYF
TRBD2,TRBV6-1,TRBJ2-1,CASSAGLANEQFF
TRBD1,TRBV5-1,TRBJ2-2,CASSSWGQGNTGELFF
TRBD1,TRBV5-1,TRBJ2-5,CASSPRTGEETQYF
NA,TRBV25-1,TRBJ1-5,CASSDGGGESNQPQHF
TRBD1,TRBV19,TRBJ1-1,CASSMTDRGGTEAFF
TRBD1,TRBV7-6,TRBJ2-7,CASSLYRGPNYEQYF
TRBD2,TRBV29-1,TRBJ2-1,CSVEDPTSGRALGNEQFF
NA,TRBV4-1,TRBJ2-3,CASSQGFGGSSTDTQYF
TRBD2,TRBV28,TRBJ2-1,CASSSGLAGVGEQFF
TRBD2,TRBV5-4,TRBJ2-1,CASSLVTSGKNEQFF
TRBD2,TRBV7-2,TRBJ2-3,CASSLPLGLAGGPGDTQYF
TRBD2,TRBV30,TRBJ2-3,CAWSLTRGRTSGTQYF
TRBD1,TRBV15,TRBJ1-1,CATSSGTGGNTEAFF
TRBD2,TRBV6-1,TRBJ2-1,CASRPTSGVGNEQFF
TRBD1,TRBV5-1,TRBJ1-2,CASSLAQGDYGYTF
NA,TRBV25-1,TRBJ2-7,CASSTSERSIYEQYF
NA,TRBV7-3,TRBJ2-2,CASSLLLNTGELFF
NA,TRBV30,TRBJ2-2,CAWSQQNTGELFF
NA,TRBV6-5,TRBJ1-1,CASSYAGSHTEAFF
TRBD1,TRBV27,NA,CASSLSFTGGRYEQYF
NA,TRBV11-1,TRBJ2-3,CASSLLGGVGADTQYF
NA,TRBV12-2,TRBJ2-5,CASRPKGEGGRETQYF
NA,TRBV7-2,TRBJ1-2,CASSLDSGLNYGYTF
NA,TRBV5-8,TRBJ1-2,CASSLYMYYGYTF
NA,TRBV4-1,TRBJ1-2,CASSHHTYRREGYGYTF
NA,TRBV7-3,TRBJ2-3,CASSLGTTDTQYF
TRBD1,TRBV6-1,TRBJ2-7,CASSEGTGAIYEQYF
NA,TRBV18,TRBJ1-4,CASSLDPVGTNEKLFF
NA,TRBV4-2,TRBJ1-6,CASSQPRGRNSPLHF
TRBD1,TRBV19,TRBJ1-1,CASSVTGDMNTEAFF
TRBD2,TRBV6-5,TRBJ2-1,CASSSLLAGGGDEQFF
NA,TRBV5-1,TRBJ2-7,CASSLARRDRDEQYF
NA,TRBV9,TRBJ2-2,CASTSAGTNTGELFF
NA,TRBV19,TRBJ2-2,CASSPPDFTGELFF
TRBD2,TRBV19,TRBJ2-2,CASRLGLAATGELFF